This note documents a single T cell receptor (beta chain) sequence. This sample is drawn from a study of a mutant IDH1 vaccine in newly diagnosed glioma. Time point here: baseline, week 1 (first vaccination visit). Treatment denoted: pre-vaccination baseline after standard-of-care therapy. This table comes from immunoSEQ multiplex PCR, and its TCRdb copy is limited to in-frame clones, with some not included. The sample shows about 24,000 clones, 91% of them seen only once. This specimen consisted of PBMCs, obtained from a glioma patient treated with radiotherapy, temozolomide or both. This receptor was identified in a man aged 25-45 years with glioma.

In nucleotides, the CDR3 is TGTGCTAGTGGTCCGCTACCTAGTAACACTGAAGCTTTCTTT. Translated: CASGPLPSNTEAFF. The chain is built from TRBV12-5 and TRBJ1-1; no clear D gene. The germline CDR1 and CDR2 sequences are LGHNT and FRNRAP. Deletions cut 5 bases from V and 2 bases from J, with 12 bases between. CDR3 length: 14 amino acids. Full variable domain (missing parts from reference TRBV12-5 and TRBJ1-1): DARVTQTPRHKVTEMGQEVTMRCQPILGHNTVFWYRQTMMQGLELLAYFRNRAPLDDSGMPKDRFSAEMPDATLATLKIQPSEPRDSAVYFCASGPLPSNTEAFFGQGTRLTVV.